Listed here are 15 T cell receptor beta chains from one sample, sequenced in a study of cytomegalovirus exposure and HLA in healthy donors. PCR primers comprised 60 Vbeta and 13 Jbeta primers. Profiling relied on immunoSEQ multiplex PCR, and the TCRdb table lists in-frame clones only, not all of them. The table records some 110,000 clones, about 64% of them present only once. The sequencing input was PBMCs. Receptor source: a female donor in good health and CMV-seronegative.

The chain carries TRBV15 and TRBJ2-5; unclear D gene. CDR1 is LNHNV, CDR2 YYDKDF, per germline (reference sequence). The CDR3 covers 13 residues. V dropped 1 base and J dropped 2 bases, with 5 bases sitting between them. Written as DNA, the CDR3 is TGTGCCACCAGCAGAGGTTCGCAAGAGACCCAGTACTTC. Amino acids: CATSRGSQETQYF.

The rearrangement links TRBV28 to TRBJ2-3, with 11 bases that match TRBD2. Germline CDR1 and CDR2: MDHEN and SYDVKM. Germline trimming cut 5 bases from V and 7 bases from J; bases unmatched to any gene: 5. This CDR3 region has 14 residues. The CDR3 region is CASSGTSGKNTQYF. The CDR3 DNA reads TGTGCCAGCAGTGGGACTAGCGGTAAGAATACGCAGTATTTT.

The chain links TRBV10-3 to TRBJ2-1, with D possibly matching TRBD2 (6 bases). V was cut by 4 bases and J by 0 bases, with 22 bases left in between. Germline CDR1 reads ENHRY; CDR2 reads SYGVKD. The CDR3 sequence is 19 residues long. The CDR3 loop is CAISGSGTGAISSYNEQFF. In DNA, the CDR3 is TGTGCCATCAGTGGGTCTGGGACTGGCGCAATTAGCTCCTACAATGAGCAGTTCTTC.

The J gene is TRBJ2-1, the V gene TRBV19; D is possibly TRBD2 (6 bases). The CDR3 length is 13 residues. V dropped 6 bases and J dropped 5 bases, with 11 bases sitting between them. The germline CDR1 and CDR2 sequences are LNHDA and SQIVND (reference sequence). CDR3 protein: CASSGSPHNEQFF. The CDR3 DNA sequence: TGTGCCAGTAGCGGGAGCCCCCACAATGAGCAGTTCTTC.

This clone was observed once. The chain joins TRBV14 to TRBJ2-3; D possibly corresponds to TRBD2 (6 bases). There are 15 residues in the CDR3. V dropped 4 bases and J dropped 1 base, with 12 bases sitting between them. Germline values: CDR1 SGHDN, CDR2 FVKESK. CDR3: CASSLGLHRTDTQYF. For the CDR3, the DNA is TGTGCCAGCAGCCTCGGACTACACCGCACAGATACGCAGTATTTT.

This sequence joins TRBV11-1 and TRBJ2-1; D is uncertain. V lost 3 bases and J lost 3, with 12 bases in between. There are 15 residues in the CDR3. Germline V CDR1 and CDR2: SGHAT, FQDESV (reference sequence). CDR3: CASSFLPNSYNEQFF. Here the CDR3 DNA reads TGTGCCAGCAGCTTCCTACCTAATAGCTACAATGAGCAGTTCTTC.

In this sample, this clone turned up a few times. The chain joins TRBV11-2 to TRBJ1-4; the D is unclear. CDR3 length equals 15 residues. Germline V gives CDR1 SGHAT, CDR2 FQNNGV. Trimming removed 6 bases at V and 0 bases at J, with 11 bases between. The CDR3 nucleotides read TGTGCCAGCAGAGCGGCTTTTGCAACTAATGAAAAACTGTTTTTT. As protein: CASRAAFATNEKLFF.

The chain couples TRBV5-1 to TRBJ2-5, with TRBD2 as a possible D gene (6 bases). Per germline, CDR1 SGHRS and CDR2 YFSETQ. The CDR3 covers 16 residues. V was clipped by 0 bases and J by 1 base, with 13 bases between them. For the CDR3, the DNA is TGCGCCAGCAGCTTGGAACTAGCTCGACTCCAAGAGACCCAGTACTTC. It translates to CASSLELARLQETQYF.

The sample holds a few counts of this clone. The V call is TRBV27, the J call TRBJ2-7; 9 positions agree with TRBD2. This CDR3 is built from 18 residues. The J segment lost 7 bases and the V segment lost 4 bases, leaving 20 bases of the junction unmatched. Germline V gives CDR1 MNHEY, CDR2 SMNVEV (reference sequence). Here the CDR3 reads CASSSPLPGAGGPREQYF. The CDR3 DNA follows: TGTGCCAGCAGTTCCCCCCTGCCGGGCGCGGGAGGGCCGCGGGAGCAGTACTTC.

The chain is built from TRBV7-8 and TRBJ2-7; 7 nucleotides agree with TRBD2. Germline CDR1 and CDR2: SGHVS and FQNEAQ. Trimming cost V 1 base and J 2 bases; bases outside gene matches: 2. The CDR3 length is 14 residues. This CDR3 is CASSLGLAAYEQYF. The CDR3 bases are TGTGCCAGCAGCTTAGGTCTAGCGGCCTACGAGCAGTACTTC.

The chain combines TRBV4-2 with TRBJ2-1, with a possible D match to TRBD2 (6 bases). In germline, CDR1 is LGHNA, CDR2 YNFKEQ. Trimming removed 1 base from V and 0 bases from J, with 22 bases in between. This CDR3 is built from 20 residues. The chain's CDR3 is CASSQVSPGTPSSSYNEQFF. Here the CDR3 DNA reads TGTGCCAGCAGCCAAGTGAGCCCCGGGACTCCCTCGAGCTCCTACAATGAGCAGTTCTTC.

The chain joins TRBV19 to TRBJ1-3, with D perhaps TRBD1 (6 bases). Per the germline V gene, CDR1 is LNHDA and CDR2 is SQIVND (reference sequence). The V and J ends lost 3 bases and 3 bases respectively, with 12 bases between them. The CDR3 totals 15 residues. The CDR3 DNA follows: TGTGCCAGTAGTATCCGAAGGGGGAGTGGAAACACCATATATTTT. Translated: CASSIRRGSGNTIYF.

This clone was counted a few times. The rearrangement joins TRBV5-4 to TRBJ1-4; the D gene is possibly TRBD1 (5 bases). The CDR3 has 14 residues. From germline, CDR1 is SGHNT and CDR2 YYREEE (reference sequence). The germline V and J ends were trimmed by 4 bases and 5 bases, with 12 bases remaining between them. The CDR3 is CASSRHRTNEKLFF. As DNA, the CDR3 is TGTGCCAGCAGCAGACACAGGACGAATGAAAAACTGTTTTTT.

The chain joins TRBV7-9 to TRBJ2-7; tentatively, D is TRBD1 (6 bases). V lost 4 bases to trimming and J lost 2 bases, with 6 bases between them. CDR3 length equals 12 residues. Germline V CDR1 and CDR2: SEHNR, FQNEAQ (reference sequence). For the CDR3, the DNA is TGTGCCAGCAGCTGGGACACCTACGAGCAGTACTTC. Translating it yields CASSWDTYEQYF.

The chain carries TRBV30 and TRBJ1-6; tentatively, D is TRBD1 (5 bases). V lost 4 bases to trimming and J lost 6 bases, with 16 bases between them. Germline V gene data show CDR1 as GTSNPN and CDR2 as SVGIG (reference sequence). The CDR3 contains 15 residues. The CDR3 DNA reads as TGTGCCTGGAAACTAGCCGGGACCTTTAATTCACCCCTCCACTTT. This translates into CAWKLAGTFNSPLHF. Based on the CDR3 plus reference TRBV30 and TRBJ1-6, the full variable domain is SQTIHQWPATLVQPVGSPLSLECTVEGTSNPNLYWYRQAAGRGLQLLFYSVGIGQISSEVPQNLSASRPQDRQFILSSKKLLLSDSGFYLCAWKLAGTFNSPLHFGNGTRLTVT.